These 17 T cell receptor beta chains share one sample of origin, sequenced in a study of control samples from healthy donors and cancer patients. Data came from immunoSEQ multiplex PCR; TCRdb stores just in-frame clones and leaves some out. The data hold some 150,000 clones, with nearly 95% observed a single time. Sequencing was done on a sample of blood. These receptor sequences come from a man in his fifties in good health.

The gene calls are TRBV7-8 and TRBJ1-5; TRBD1 might be the D (5 bases). CDR3 length equals 15 residues. Germline V lookup: CDR1 SGHVS, CDR2 FQNEAQ. V was trimmed by 4 bases and J by 7 bases, leaving 17 bases between them. This CDR3 is CASSSSGGAGQPQHF. CDR3 DNA: TGTGCCAGCAGCTCTTCCGGTGGGGCGGGACAGCCCCAGCATTTT.

The rearrangement links TRBV28 to TRBJ2-7; 11 nucleotides agree with TRBD2. CDR3 length: 17 amino acids. The J segment lost 7 bases and the V segment lost 4 bases, leaving 15 bases of the junction unmatched. Germline V lookup: CDR1 MDHEN, CDR2 SYDVKM. CDR3 sequence: CASSSTAPGLAVLEQYF. In DNA form, the CDR3 reads TGTGCCAGCAGTTCGACGGCTCCGGGACTAGCGGTTTTGGAGCAGTACTTC.

The chain has TRBV7-9 and TRBJ1-3; 7 nucleotides line up with TRBD1. CDR1 and CDR2 from the germline V gene are SEHNR and FQNEAQ (reference sequence). This CDR3 spans 16 amino acids. Trimming cost V 5 bases and J 0 bases; bases outside gene matches: 7. The CDR3 reads CASSRTGDPSGNTIYF. The CDR3 DNA sequence: TGTGCCAGCAGCCGTACAGGGGACCCCTCTGGAAACACCATATATTTT.

The CDR3 nucleotides read TGTGCCAGCAGCTTAAGTGCGTATAGCAATCAGCCCCAGCATTTT. Protein sequence: CASSLSAYSNQPQHF. The chain carries TRBV7-2 and TRBJ1-5; D not certain. CDR1 and CDR2 (germline): SGHTA, FQGNSA. V was pared by 2 bases and J by 0 bases, with 8 bases between. This CDR3 region has 15 residues.

The rearrangement uses TRBV28 and TRBJ1-2; 9 bases match TRBD1. CDR3 length equals 15 residues. Germline assignment: CDR1 MDHEN and CDR2 SYDVKM. Trimming removed 6 bases from V and 8 bases from J; junction bases left unmatched: 13. CDR3 in DNA: TGTGCCAGCAGCCTACCGGGACAGGGACTTCGCGGCTACACCTTC. This gives the protein CASSLPGQGLRGYTF.

This chain connects TRBV24-1 to TRBJ2-1, with 10 bases lining up with TRBD1. Germline trimming cut 4 bases from V and 5 bases from J; bases unmatched to any gene: 7. The CDR3 runs to 16 residues. Germline V lookup: CDR1 KGHDR, CDR2 SFDVKD. In DNA, the CDR3 is TGTGCCACCAGTGAGCCGACAGGGGGCGTCCACAATGAGCAGTTCTTC. Translating it yields CATSEPTGGVHNEQFF.

The V gene is TRBV15, the J gene TRBJ2-1, with TRBD2 as a possible D gene (5 bases). Germline V gene sequence: CDR1 LNHNV, CDR2 YYDKDF (reference sequence). V lost 6 bases and J lost 10, with 10 bases in between. This CDR3 is 11 amino acids long. The CDR3 sequence: CATREGEEQFF. CDR3 in DNA: TGTGCCACCAGAGAGGGAGAGGAGCAGTTCTTC.

This chain connects TRBV5-1 to TRBJ2-3; TRBD2 matches at 9 bases. Germline V gene sequence: CDR1 SGHRS, CDR2 YFSETQ. This CDR3 spans 15 amino acids. The trim removed 1 base at V and 0 bases at J, leaving 0 bases unmatched. The DNA of the CDR3 is TGCGCCAGCAGCTTGACTAGCGGGAGCACAGATACGCAGTATTTT. Translated, it gives CASSLTSGSTDTQYF.

The J gene is TRBJ2-2, the V gene TRBV21-1; the DNA was not compared with TRBD2, the D call given in the table. TRBV21-1 is a documented pseudogene. This CDR3 contains 15 residues. The CDR3 here is CASSVLAGCTGELFF. The CDR3 region has the DNA TGTGCCAGCAGCGTTCTAGCGGGCTGCACCGGGGAGCTGTTTTTT.

The chain combines TRBV19 with TRBJ2-5, with TRBD2 as a possible D gene (5 bases). Germline values: CDR1 LNHDA, CDR2 SQIVND (reference sequence). The CDR3 contains 14 residues. Trimming took 0 bases from V and 5 from J, leaving 10 bases between them. CDR3 protein: CASSIDEGMETQYF. The CDR3 DNA reads as TGTGCCAGTAGTATAGATGAGGGAATGGAGACCCAGTACTTC.

The chain is built from TRBV6-5 and TRBJ2-1; a weak D match, TRBD2 (6 bases). The V end was cut by 0 bases, the J end by 15 bases, with 18 bases between. Germline loops: CDR1 MNHEY, CDR2 SVGAGI. The CDR3 has 14 residues. CDR3 amino acids: CASSYSPSGGPRFF. The CDR3, as DNA: TGTGCCAGCAGTTACTCGCCCTCCGGGGGACCACGGTTCTTC.

CDR3 DNA sequence: TGCGCCAGCAGCTTGGCGGGGGGAAGCAATCAGCCCCAGCATTTT. This sequence encodes CASSLAGGSNQPQHF. This chain connects TRBV5-1 to TRBJ1-5; D perhaps matches TRBD1 (5 bases). This CDR3 is built from 15 residues. V was trimmed by 0 bases and J by 1 base, leaving 8 bases between them. Germline V gives CDR1 SGHRS, CDR2 YFSETQ.

This chain uses TRBV5-1 with TRBJ2-7; D not resolved. CDR3 length: 15 residues. The germline gives CDR1 SGHRS, CDR2 YFSETQ. Trimming shortened V by 0 bases and J by 2 bases, and 12 bases separated the two germline ends. The CDR3 region has the DNA TGCGCCAGCAGCTTGGCGGAGCGAATCCCCTACGAGCAGTACTTC. Its translation is CASSLAERIPYEQYF.

The chain links TRBV5-1 to TRBJ1-1, with D maybe TRBD1 (6 bases). Germline loops: CDR1 SGHRS, CDR2 YFSETQ. The CDR3 is 15 amino acids. V was clipped by 0 bases and J by 4 bases, with 13 bases between them. CDR3 in amino acids: CASSLGSTGPTEAFF. For the CDR3, the DNA is TGCGCCAGCAGCTTGGGATCGACAGGTCCCACTGAAGCTTTCTTT.

The gene calls are TRBV19 and TRBJ1-2; 10 bases fit TRBD1. Germline assignment: CDR1 LNHDA and CDR2 SQIVND (reference sequence). The length of the CDR3 is 14 residues. V lost 5 bases and J lost 8; bases outside the gene matches: 8. The CDR3: CASSSFGQGGGYTF. The CDR3 bases are TGTGCCAGTAGTTCCTTTGGACAGGGGGGCGGCTACACCTTC.

This sequence joins TRBV10-1 and TRBJ2-1, with D possibly matching TRBD2 (6 bases). V was pared by 6 bases and J by 7 bases, with 16 bases between. Per the germline V gene, CDR1 is WNHNN and CDR2 is SYGVQD (reference sequence). This CDR3 has 14 amino acids. The CDR3 coding sequence is TGCGCCAGCAGACCCGGGACTGGAACGAATGAGCAGTTCTTC. It yields the protein CASRPGTGTNEQFF.

The CDR3 spells CSVARTGGVRRGYTF. CDR3 coding DNA: TGCAGCGTTGCTAGGACAGGGGGCGTACGGCGAGGCTACACCTTC. This rearrangement joins TRBV29-1 to TRBJ1-2; 11 nucleotides match TRBD1. Germline V lookup: CDR1 SQVTM, CDR2 ANQGSEA. V was clipped by 4 bases and J by 8 bases; unmatched bases: 12. The CDR3 sequence is 15 residues long.